This T cell receptor beta chain comes out of a study of graft-versus-host responses after intestinal transplantation. Clones were read by immunoSEQ multiplex PCR, and TCRdb kept only the in-frame ones, dropping some. The sample has about 88,000 clones, 91% seen once. V dropped 3 bases and J dropped 5; count of bases not matched to a gene: 8. CDR3 length: 16 residues. The germline gives CDR1 SGHDN, CDR2 FVKESK. Notes on this clone: The antigen remains undetermined.

This receptor was identified in a human donor who was the organ donor for an intestinal transplant. The sequenced sample was unstimulated CD4+ T cells sorted from spleen or lymph node cells, obtained before transplant. This chain connects TRBV14 to TRBJ2-1; 9 nucleotides line up with TRBD1. CDR3 in amino acids: CASSQGTGGGNNEQFF. CDR3 DNA: TGTGCCAGCAGCCAGGGAACAGGGGGCGGGAACAATGAGCAGTTCTTC.